The present TCR beta chain was sequenced within a study of radiotherapy plus CTLA-4 blockade in lung cancer. Study-wide points: According to reports, early shifts in blood T cell clones, alongside interferon-beta, forecast response most accurately. Radiotherapy with ipilimumab was followed by blood expansion of tumor-derived clones.

On this clone: Its target is unknown.

The CDR3 spans 14 residues. Germline-derived CDR1 and CDR2 are SGHRS and YFSETQ. V was shortened by 0 bases and J by 0 bases, with 6 bases between the two germline ends. Produced via immunoSEQ multiplex PCR; TCRdb's table is partial and in-frame only. The repertoire holds roughly 50,000 clones, with around four fifths as singletons. The source of this sequence is a human donor with non-small cell lung cancer who had a partial response to radiotherapy plus ipilimumab. The sequences come from peripheral blood, collected from a patient treated with radiotherapy plus ipilimumab. V and J are TRBV5-1 and TRBJ2-5, with TRBD1 as a possible D gene (5 bases). CDR3 bases: TGCGCCAGCAGCTTGGCAGGGAACCAAGAGACCCAGTACTTC. Residues: CASSLAGNQETQYF.